This passage covers 24 T cell receptor beta chains from one sample sequenced in a study of OX40 agonist ivuxolimab in advanced cancers. Profiled with immunoSEQ multiplex PCR; TCRdb holds only in-frame clones, not every one. The sample lists fewer than 80,000 clones, about 85% occurring once. Sequenced material: CD4+ or CD8+ T cells sorted from blood, taken in a trial of the OX40 agonist ivuxolimab. These receptors were taken from an adult with an advanced solid tumor such as melanoma, head and neck, liver or kidney cancer.

The DNA for the CDR3 is TGTGCCTGCGGGACAGGACCGGCGGGAACTGAAGCTTTCTTT. Translated: CACGTGPAGTEAFF. The rearrangement uses TRBV30 and TRBJ1-1, with TRBD1 matching 8 bases. V lost 6 bases and J lost 5; bases outside the gene matches: 11. CDR1 and CDR2 (germline): GTSNPN, SVGIG (reference sequence). CDR3 length: 14 amino acids.

The chain carries TRBV7-9 and TRBJ2-1; no clear D gene. The germline CDR1 and CDR2 sequences are SEHNR and FQNEAQ (reference sequence). This CDR3 is 14 amino acids long. V lost 1 base to trimming and J lost 5 bases, with 9 bases between them. CDR3 amino acids: CASSLVGQHNEQFF. The DNA of the CDR3 is TGTGCCAGCAGCTTAGTTGGGCAGCACAATGAGCAGTTCTTC. Filled out from reference TRBV7-9 and TRBJ2-1, the complete variable domain reads DTGVSQNPRHKITKRGQNVTFRCDPISEHNRLYWYRQTLGQGPEFLTYFQNEAQLEKSRLLSDRFSAERPKGSFSTLEIQRTEQGDSAMYLCASSLVGQHNEQFFGPGTRLTVL.

The V gene is TRBV6-1, the J gene TRBJ2-7; 10 bases line up with TRBD1. With 6 bases clipped from V and 3 bases from J, the junction kept 5 bases outside the gene matches. The CDR3 runs 14 residues. Germline values: CDR1 MNHNS, CDR2 SASEGT. CDR3 DNA sequence: TGTGCCAGCAGGCAGACAGGGGGCGGCTACGAGCAGTACTTC. Residues: CASRQTGGGYEQYF.

V is TRBV5-1 and J is TRBJ1-1, with 9 bases fitting TRBD1. CDR3 length: 17 residues. V dropped 3 bases and J dropped 4; count of bases not matched to a gene: 13. CDR1 and CDR2 (germline): SGHRS, YFSETQ. The CDR3 loop reads CASSSEGQGLWGTEAFF. In nucleotides, the CDR3 is TGCGCCAGCAGCTCGGAGGGACAGGGCCTATGGGGCACTGAAGCTTTCTTT. Variable domain in full (rest from reference TRBV5-1 and TRBJ1-1): KAGVTQTPRYLIKTRGQQVTLSCSPISGHRSVSWYQQTPGQGLQFLFEYFSETQRNKGNFPGRFSGRQFSNSRSEMNVSTLELGDSALYLCASSSEGQGLWGTEAFFGQGTRLTVV.

The chain links TRBV7-2 to TRBJ2-7; 7 nucleotides match TRBD1. Germline V CDR1 and CDR2: SGHTA, FQGNSA. The V gene end was trimmed by 2 bases and the J gene end by 0 bases; junction bases not matched to a gene: 7. The CDR3 covers 16 residues. In DNA, the CDR3 is TGTGCCAGCAGCTTATCCGGGACAGAGATCTCCTACGAGCAGTACTTC. Translated: CASSLSGTEISYEQYF.

The V gene is TRBV2, the J gene TRBJ2-5, with D maybe TRBD2 (5 bases). V was clipped by 2 bases and J by 8 bases, with 6 bases between them. From germline, CDR1 is SNHLY and CDR2 FYNNEI. This CDR3 contains 11 residues. Here the CDR3 DNA reads TGTGCCAGCAGTGAACTAGCTACCCAGTACTTC. Translated, it gives CASSELATQYF.

This clone was counted once. The genes are TRBV9 and TRBJ2-3; D may be TRBD2 (5 bases). The CDR3 is 16 residues long. V was cut by 4 bases and J by 1 base, with 16 bases left in between. Germline CDR1 and CDR2: SGDLS and YYNGEE. CDR3 protein: CASSPTGWAGTDTQYF. The CDR3 bases are TGTGCCAGCAGCCCCACGGGGTGGGCCGGCACAGATACGCAGTATTTT.

This sequence joins TRBV5-1 and TRBJ2-2, with D perhaps matching TRBD1 (6 bases). Germline V gene data show CDR1 as SGHRS and CDR2 as YFSETQ. This CDR3 is built from 15 residues. The ends were cut back, 1 base at V and 3 bases at J, with 10 bases in the middle. The CDR3 DNA sequence: TGCGCCAGCAGCTTGACAGGGTTGGACACCGGGGAGCTGTTTTTT. Its translation: CASSLTGLDTGELFF.

The chain joins TRBV7-8 to TRBJ1-6; D possibly corresponds to TRBD1 (6 bases). This CDR3 region has 15 residues. Trimming cost V 6 bases and J 9 bases, with 18 bases left between them. Germline V gene data show CDR1 as SGHVS and CDR2 as FQNEAQ. The CDR3 loop is CASSPGAQSASPLHF. The CDR3 DNA reads as TGTGCCAGCAGTCCGGGGGCACAATCCGCTTCACCCCTCCACTTT. The variable domain in full, completed from reference TRBV7-8 and TRBJ1-6, reads GAGVSQSPRYKVAKRGQDVALRCDPISGHVSLFWYQQALGQGPEFLTYFQNEAQLDKSGLPSDRFFAERPEGSVSTLKIQRTQQEDSAVYLCASSPGAQSASPLHFGNGTRLTVT.

The chain combines TRBV25-1 with TRBJ2-5; 9 bases agree with TRBD2. With V trimmed by 0 bases and J by 2 bases, 7 bases remained unmatched. Per germline, CDR1 MGHDK and CDR2 SYGVNS. CDR3 length: 17 amino acids. CDR3 sequence reads: CASSEYKGGGVQETQYF. The CDR3 DNA reads as TGTGCCAGCAGTGAATATAAGGGCGGGGGGGTACAAGAGACCCAGTACTTC.

The chain carries TRBV4-3 and TRBJ2-6; D uncertain. Germline V gives CDR1 LGHNA, CDR2 YSLEER. This CDR3 contains 13 residues. Between the trimmed V and J ends, which lost 1 base and 2 bases, there was a span of 0 bases. In DNA form, the CDR3 reads TGCGCCAGCAGCCAAGCTGGGGCCAACGTCCTGACTTTC. Translating it yields CASSQAGANVLTF.

J is TRBJ1-2 and V is TRBV10-2; tentatively, D is TRBD1 (5 bases). V was shortened by 2 bases and J by 8 bases, with 12 bases between the two germline ends. CDR3 size: 13 residues. CDR1 is WSHSY and CDR2 is SAAADI in the germline V gene. The CDR3 reads CASSEVGLKGYTF. The CDR3 region has the DNA TGCGCCAGCAGTGAGGTGGGACTTAAAGGCTACACCTTC.

The CDR3 loop reads CASDGSGDTDTQYF. The CDR3 DNA reads as TGCGCCAGCGACGGTAGCGGGGACACAGATACGCAGTATTTT. This chain joins TRBV10-1 and TRBJ2-3, with TRBD2 identical over 8 bases. The V segment lost 8 bases and the J segment 2 bases; nucleotides outside the gene matches: 6. This CDR3 comprises 14 residues. Germline CDR1 is WNHNN and CDR2 is SYGVQD (reference sequence).

The chain combines TRBV5-5 with TRBJ1-1; no firm D call. The germline V gene has CDR1 SGHKS and CDR2 YYEKEE (reference sequence). This CDR3 has 13 amino acids. The ends were cut back, 5 bases at V and 1 base at J, with 9 bases in the middle. The CDR3 loop is CASSYGWNTEAFF. DNA of the CDR3: TGTGCCAGCAGTTACGGATGGAACACTGAAGCTTTCTTT.

This sequence joins TRBV7-3 and TRBJ2-1, with no clear D. The CDR3 loop spans 15 amino acids. Looked up from germline, CDR1 is SGHTA and CDR2 is FQGTGA. V was pared by 0 bases and J by 4 bases, with 10 bases between. CDR3 nucleotide sequence: TGTGCCAGCAGCTTAACCCTAGGACCTTACAATGAGCAGTTCTTC. Its protein product is CASSLTLGPYNEQFF. Full variable domain (remainder filled in from reference TRBV7-3 and TRBJ2-1): GAGVSQTPSNKVTEKGKYVELRCDPISGHTALYWYRQSLGQGPEFLIYFQGTGAADDSGLPNDRFFAVRPEGSVSTLKIQRTERGDSAVYLCASSLTLGPYNEQFFGPGTRLTVL.

This chain joins TRBV6-5 and TRBJ2-1; tentatively, D is TRBD1 or TRBD2 (5 bases each). Germline loops: CDR1 MNHEY, CDR2 SVGAGI. V was clipped by 7 bases and J by 4 bases, with 17 bases between them. This CDR3 has 15 residues. DNA of the CDR3: TGTGCCAGCAATTCCCCCGGGACCGGGTACAATGAGCAGTTCTTC. It specifies CASNSPGTGYNEQFF.

V is TRBV5-1 and J is TRBJ1-1, with D unclear. Germline CDR1 reads SGHRS; CDR2 reads YFSETQ. There are 12 residues in the CDR3. Trimming took off 4 bases at V and 6 bases at J, with 10 bases between the two ends. The CDR3 region has the DNA TGCGCCAGCAGCCCTGACGGAGCTGAAGCTTTCTTT. Its protein product is CASSPDGAEAFF.

The table lists this clone with a count of one. The rearrangement joins TRBV30 to TRBJ1-2; possibly TRBD1 for D (5 bases). The length of the CDR3 is 14 residues. CDR1 GTSNPN and CDR2 SVGIG come from the germline V gene (reference sequence). Trimming removed 4 bases from V and 3 bases from J, with 15 bases in between. CDR3 loop: CAWNGGGTHYGYTF. For the CDR3, the DNA is TGTGCCTGGAATGGGGGGGGAACCCACTATGGCTACACCTTC.

The chain combines TRBV5-1 with TRBJ2-4; 9 bases are shared with TRBD2. Per the germline V gene, CDR1 is SGHRS and CDR2 is YFSETQ. The CDR3 extends over 16 amino acids. V was clipped by 4 bases and J by 2 bases; unmatched bases: 7. Here the CDR3 DNA reads TGCGCCAGCAGCCCCACCGGGACTAGCTCCAAAAACATTCAGTACTTC. It translates to CASSPTGTSSKNIQYF.

This chain uses TRBV9 with TRBJ2-3; 8 nucleotides agree with TRBD2. With V trimmed by 6 bases and J by 6 bases, 18 bases remained unmatched. CDR3 size: 17 residues. CDR1 and CDR2 (germline): SGDLS, YYNGEE. The CDR3 DNA reads TGTGCCAGCACCCTAGAAGGCTTTGCGGGGGGCCTCGATACGCAGTATTTT. Residues: CASTLEGFAGGLDTQYF. The variable domain in full, completed from reference TRBV9 and TRBJ2-3, reads DSGVTQTPKHLITATGQRVTLRCSPRSGDLSVYWYQQSLDQGLQFLIQYYNGEERAKGNILERFSAQQFPDLHSELNLSSLELGDSALYFCASTLEGFAGGLDTQYFGPGTRLTVL.

The chain couples TRBV7-8 to TRBJ2-5; D not resolved. V gave up 5 bases and J gave up 1 base, with 11 bases separating them. The CDR3 loop spans 14 amino acids. Germline V gene sequence: CDR1 SGHVS, CDR2 FQNEAQ. CDR3 protein: CASSPRRFQETQYF. For the CDR3, the DNA is TGTGCCAGCAGCCCGCGGCGCTTCCAAGAGACCCAGTACTTC.

This sequence joins TRBV4-3 and TRBJ1-6; no firm D call. V shed 3 bases and J shed 2 bases, with 20 bases lying between them. The CDR3 is 19 amino acids. CDR1 and CDR2 from the germline V gene are LGHNA and YSLEER. CDR3 loop: CASSHPTVMAGPYNSPLHF. The CDR3 coding sequence is TGCGCCAGCAGCCACCCCACGGTTATGGCTGGCCCCTATAATTCACCCCTCCACTTT.

V and J are TRBV6-5 and TRBJ2-7, with TRBD2 as a possible D gene (5 bases). V shed 8 bases and J shed 2 bases, with 16 bases lying between them. The CDR3 length is 14 residues. CDR1 and CDR2 from the germline V gene are MNHEY and SVGAGI. In nucleotides, the CDR3 is TGTGCCAGCCTCCAGGTGGGAGCTCCCTACGAGCAGTACTTC. Its translation is CASLQVGAPYEQYF.

The genes are TRBV6-6 and TRBJ1-4, with 7 bases fitting TRBD1. After removal of 6 bases from V and 0 bases from J, the junction contained 4 bases not matched to a gene. The CDR3 loop spans 15 amino acids. CDR1 MNHNY and CDR2 SVGAGI come from the germline V gene (reference sequence). The CDR3 region has the DNA TGTGCCAGCAGGACAGGGAGAGCAACTAATGAAAAACTGTTTTTT. Encoded protein: CASRTGRATNEKLFF.